A single sample gave rise to the 9 T cell receptor beta chains below, sequenced in a study of PD-L1 blockade in urothelial cancer. Described time point: pretreatment peripheral blood. Measured with immunoSEQ multiplex PCR; TCRdb has only the in-frame clones, and not every one. The sample contains 100,000 to 150,000 clones, about four fifths of which appear only once. Source: PBMCs, taken around atezolizumab (anti-PD-L1) treatment. Receptors originate from a man aged 50-60 years with urothelial cancer.

V gene TRBV7-3 combines with J gene TRBJ2-7, with 7 bases matching TRBD2. The CDR3 runs to 13 residues. Unmatched junction bases numbered 2, after V lost 2 bases and J lost 4 bases. Germline CDR1 is SGHTA and CDR2 is FQGTGA. The CDR3 DNA reads TGTGCCAGCAGCTTATTGGGGGGGTACGAGCAGTACTTC. Its protein is CASSLLGGYEQYF.

This clone was detected only a few times. The chain links TRBV10-3 to TRBJ1-1; D remains unclear. Germline V gene sequence: CDR1 ENHRY, CDR2 SYGVKD. The CDR3 length is 14 residues. Deletions cut 2 bases from V and 2 bases from J, with 9 bases between. The CDR3 DNA follows: TGTGCCATCAGTGAGCCTGAACATAACACTGAAGCTTTCTTT. Protein product: CAISEPEHNTEAFF.

The rearrangement links TRBV5-1 to TRBJ1-4; tentative D call: TRBD1 (5 bases). This CDR3 region has 16 residues. V was trimmed by 3 bases and J by 7 bases, leaving 19 bases between them. In germline, CDR1 is SGHRS, CDR2 YFSETQ. The CDR3 nucleotides read TGCGCCAGCAGCTCGCAAACGAGCGGGGCGAGTGAAAAACTGTTTTTT. This encodes CASSSQTSGASEKLFF.

The rearrangement links TRBV19 to TRBJ1-2; D is uncertain. V dropped 3 bases and J dropped 5 bases, with 16 bases sitting between them. The CDR3 sequence is 15 residues long. Germline V gene sequence: CDR1 LNHDA, CDR2 SQIVND (reference sequence). This CDR3 reads CASSIGTLGGYGYTF. CDR3 DNA sequence: TGTGCCAGTAGTATTGGAACGCTCGGCGGGTATGGCTACACCTTC.

The chain uses TRBV7-9 and TRBJ2-7, with 8 bases identical to TRBD2. CDR3 length: 11 amino acids. Germline CDR1 SEHNR, CDR2 FQNEAQ (reference sequence). CDR3 loop: CVSGATYEQYF. The CDR3 DNA is TGTGTTAGCGGGGCTACCTACGAGCAGTACTTC.

This clone was seen once. J is TRBJ2-2 and V is TRBV7-9, with D hard to call. Trimming took off 1 base at V and 7 bases at J, with 10 bases between the two ends. There are 14 residues in the CDR3. CDR1 and CDR2 from the germline V gene are SEHNR and FQNEAQ (reference sequence). The CDR3 is CASSLESASGELFF. The CDR3 coding sequence is TGTGCCAGCAGCTTAGAGAGCGCAAGCGGGGAGCTGTTTTTT.

The chain combines TRBV5-1 with TRBJ2-7, with TRBD1 identical over 10 bases. V dropped 4 bases and J dropped 3; count of bases not matched to a gene: 7. The CDR3 is made up of 15 amino acids. The germline CDR1 and CDR2 sequences are SGHRS and YFSETQ. CDR3 region: CASSPTGGRGYEQYF. CDR3 nucleotide sequence: TGCGCCAGCAGCCCGACAGGGGGCAGGGGCTACGAGCAGTACTTC.

This clone has only one observation. The chain combines TRBV18 with TRBJ2-2; D may be TRBD2 (5 bases). This CDR3 region has 16 residues. CDR1 and CDR2 (germline): KGHSH, LQKENI. V was trimmed by 2 bases and J by 2 bases, leaving 12 bases between them. DNA for the CDR3: TGTGCCAGCTCACCAAACGGCGGGTATAACACCGGGGAGCTGTTTTTT. Translating it yields CASSPNGGYNTGELFF.

This clone was seen only once. CDR3 sequence: CASSDGGTSFDEQYF. CDR3 DNA: TGCGCCAGCAGTGACGGAGGGACTAGCTTCGACGAGCAGTACTTC. The chain carries TRBV5-1 and TRBJ2-7, with TRBD2 matching over 9 bases. The junction had 11 bases not matched to a gene; V was cut back by 5 bases and J by 5 bases. CDR1 SGHRS and CDR2 YFSETQ come from the germline V gene. The CDR3 covers 15 residues.